This T cell receptor beta chain was identified during a study of spatial heterogeneity in lung cancer. Turning to the study itself: Fewer alpha-chain than beta-chain sequences were consistently detected.

Findings and caveats of the study: Tumor TCRs that were ubiquitous and expanded showed up in blood more at resection than follow-up.

A unique molecular identifier was carried by every single TCR cDNA molecule. TCRdb processed the 5' RACE reads anew with MiXCR; each CDR3 protein has one entry. The sample has fewer than 55,000 distinct CDR3 sequences; roughly 7.2% are singletons. Specified time point: sample taken at primary tumor resection. The input material, whole RNA from tumor, nontumor lung or frozen PBMC, was sequenced unsorted. 55 to 80 TRACERx patients with early, untreated non-small cell lung cancer donated samples. The sample holds a few counts of this clonotype. Its antigen is not identified. The CDR3 extends over 14 amino acids. Trimming pared 1 base from V and 4 bases from J, leaving 9 bases between.

V and J are TRBV12-3 or TRBV12-4 and TRBJ2-3, with D unclear. The sample in question was PBMCs, obtained at surgery. The clonotype was recovered from a female donor with early-stage non-small cell lung cancer. CDR3 sequence (DNA): TGTGCCAGCAGTTTAGTCGCCGGCGCAGATACGCAGTATTTT. Translating it yields CASSLVAGADTQYF.